One and the same sample provided the 2 T cell receptor beta chains below, sequenced in a study of cytomegalovirus exposure and HLA in healthy donors. In the PCR, 60 Vbeta and 13 Jbeta primers were used. Using immunoSEQ multiplex PCR, the repertoire was profiled, and TCRdb retains in-frame clones only, with some absent. The data show fewer than 200,000 clones, with about 80% seen just once and roughly 3.1% held by the top ten. The sample consisted of PBMCs. Receptors originate from a man aged 35-49 years in good health and CMV-seropositive.

J is TRBJ2-2 and V is TRBV18; TRBD2 matches at 16 bases. The ends lost 5 bases at V and 3 bases at J; junction bases unmatched: 9. The CDR3 is 19 residues long. Germline CDR1 reads KGHSH; CDR2 reads LQKENI. The CDR3 sequence is CASSTTGLAGGRDTGELFF. The DNA of the CDR3 is TGTGCCAGCTCAACAACGGGACTAGCGGGAGGGCGAGACACCGGGGAGCTGTTTTTT.

The V call is TRBV19, the J call TRBJ1-1, with 7 bases aligning to TRBD1. CDR1 is LNHDA, CDR2 SQIVND, per germline (reference sequence). The V gene end was trimmed by 6 bases and the J gene end by 0 bases; junction bases not matched to a gene: 4. The CDR3 has 14 residues. This CDR3 is CASRGDSMNTEAFF. The CDR3, as DNA: TGTGCCAGTAGGGGGGACAGTATGAACACTGAAGCTTTCTTT.